This T cell receptor (beta chain) originates from a study of blood T cell repertoires in COVID-19. In the study overall: T cells, B-cell-depleted T cells, or PBMCs supplied cDNA or gDNA.

The table came from immunoSEQ multiplex PCR; TCRdb's copy has only in-frame clones and leaves some out. This table holds around 77,000 clones, under 95% found once. Trimming left V 6 bases short and J 3 bases short, with 20 bases between. Germline-derived CDR1 and CDR2 are MNHEY and SMNVEV (reference sequence). This CDR3 has 16 amino acids. The source is a woman aged 60 to 75 with active COVID-19. V is TRBV27 and J is TRBJ1-1, with D perhaps matching TRBD1 (6 bases). The specimen sequenced was peripheral blood. The chain's CDR3 is CASRKDLGAGDTEAFF. The CDR3 bases are TGTGCCAGCAGAAAAGATTTAGGGGCAGGGGACACTGAAGCTTTCTTT.